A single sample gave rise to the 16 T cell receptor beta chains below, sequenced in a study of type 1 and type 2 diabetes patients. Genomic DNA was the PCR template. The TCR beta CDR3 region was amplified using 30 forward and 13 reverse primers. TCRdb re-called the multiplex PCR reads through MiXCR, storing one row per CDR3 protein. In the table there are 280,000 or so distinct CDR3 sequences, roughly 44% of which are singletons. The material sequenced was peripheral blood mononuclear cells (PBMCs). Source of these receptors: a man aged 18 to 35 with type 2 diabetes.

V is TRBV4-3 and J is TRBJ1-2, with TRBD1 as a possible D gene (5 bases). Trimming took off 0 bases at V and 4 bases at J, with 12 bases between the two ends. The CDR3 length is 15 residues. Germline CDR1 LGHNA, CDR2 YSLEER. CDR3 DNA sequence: TGCGCCAGCAGCCAAGATTTCGGGGGGGTCTATGGCTACACCTTC. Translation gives CASSQDFGGVYGYTF.

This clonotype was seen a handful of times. CDR3 nucleotide sequence: TGTGCCACAGGAGTTAGCGGGAGGGCCTCCTACAATGAGCAGTTCTTC. Amino acids: CATGVSGRASYNEQFF. V gene TRBV2 combines with J gene TRBJ2-1; 11 bases are shared with TRBD2. The germline V gene encodes CDR1 SNHLY and CDR2 FYNNEI. This CDR3 is 16 amino acids long. V was pared by 10 bases and J by 0 bases, with 8 bases of the junction left unmatched. The complete variable domain, with remaining parts taken from reference TRBV2 and TRBJ2-1, reads EPEVTQTPSHQVTQMGQEVILRCVPISNHLYFYWYRQILGQKVEFLVSFYNNEISEKSEIFDDQFSVERPDGSNFTLKIRSTKLEDSAMYFCATGVSGRASYNEQFFGPGTRLTVL.

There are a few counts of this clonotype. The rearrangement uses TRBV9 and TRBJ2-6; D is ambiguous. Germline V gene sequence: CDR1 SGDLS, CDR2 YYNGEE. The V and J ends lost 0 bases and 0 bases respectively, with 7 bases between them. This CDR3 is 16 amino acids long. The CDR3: CASSVDWGSGANVLTF. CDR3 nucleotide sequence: TGTGCCAGCAGCGTAGACTGGGGCTCTGGGGCCAACGTCCTGACTTTC.

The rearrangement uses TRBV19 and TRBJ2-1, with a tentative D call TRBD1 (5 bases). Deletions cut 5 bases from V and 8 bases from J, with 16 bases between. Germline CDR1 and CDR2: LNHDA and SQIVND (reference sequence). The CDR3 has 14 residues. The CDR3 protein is CASSRSQGFYEQFF. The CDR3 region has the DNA TGTGCCAGTAGTCGGAGCCAGGGTTTCTATGAGCAGTTCTTC.

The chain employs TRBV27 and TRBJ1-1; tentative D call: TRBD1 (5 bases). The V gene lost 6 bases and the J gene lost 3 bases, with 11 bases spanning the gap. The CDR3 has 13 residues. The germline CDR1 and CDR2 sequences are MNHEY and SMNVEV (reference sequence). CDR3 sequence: CASRPGLDTEAFF. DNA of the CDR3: TGTGCCAGCAGACCGGGGCTCGACACTGAAGCTTTCTTT.

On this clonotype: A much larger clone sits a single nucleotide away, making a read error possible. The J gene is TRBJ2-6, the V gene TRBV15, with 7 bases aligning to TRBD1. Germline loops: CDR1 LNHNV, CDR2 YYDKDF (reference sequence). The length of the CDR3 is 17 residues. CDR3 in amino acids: CTTSRTGDGSGANVLTF. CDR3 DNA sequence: TGTACCACCAGCAGAACAGGGGACGGCTCTGGGGCCAACGTCCTGACTTTC. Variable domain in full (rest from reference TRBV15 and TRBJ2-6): DAMVIQNPRYQVTQFGKPVTLSCSQTLNHNVMYWYQQKSSQAPKLLFHYYDKDFNNEADTPDNFQSRRPNTSFCFLDIRSPGLGDTAMYLCTTSRTGDGSGANVLTFGAGSRLTVL.

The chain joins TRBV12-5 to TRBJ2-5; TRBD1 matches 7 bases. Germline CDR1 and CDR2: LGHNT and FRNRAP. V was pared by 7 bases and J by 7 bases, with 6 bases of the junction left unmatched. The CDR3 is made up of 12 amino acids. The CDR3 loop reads CASEGTAGTQYF. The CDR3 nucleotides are TGTGCTAGTGAAGGGACAGCAGGGACCCAGTACTTC.

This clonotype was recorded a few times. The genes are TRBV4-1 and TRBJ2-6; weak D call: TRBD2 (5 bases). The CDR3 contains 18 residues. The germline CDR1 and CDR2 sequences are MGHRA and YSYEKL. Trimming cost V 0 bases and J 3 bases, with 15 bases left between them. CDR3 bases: TGCGCCAGCAGCCAAGATCGGGGAAGGGAAGGTGGGGCCAACGTCCTGACTTTC. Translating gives CASSQDRGREGGANVLTF.

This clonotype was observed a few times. DNA for the CDR3: TGCAGCGTTGTTCTTAGAGGGCTTGGAGATACGCAGTATTTT. Protein product: CSVVLRGLGDTQYF. The V gene is TRBV29-1, the J gene TRBJ2-3; a possible D gene is TRBD2 (5 bases). Between the trimmed V and J ends, which lost 4 bases and 5 bases, there was a span of 16 bases. In germline, CDR1 is SQVTM, CDR2 ANQGSEA. This CDR3 has 14 residues.

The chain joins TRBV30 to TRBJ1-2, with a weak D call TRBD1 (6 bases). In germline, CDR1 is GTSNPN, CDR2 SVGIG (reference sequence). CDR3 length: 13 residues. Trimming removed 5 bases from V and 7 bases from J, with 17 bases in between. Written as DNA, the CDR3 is TGTGCCTGGGGGGGCAGGGCGTCAGGTGGCTACACCTTC. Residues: CAWGGRASGGYTF.

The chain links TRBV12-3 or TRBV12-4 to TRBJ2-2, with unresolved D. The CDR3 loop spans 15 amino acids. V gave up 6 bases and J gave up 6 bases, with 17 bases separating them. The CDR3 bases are TGTGCCAGCAGCCCTACCCCTAAGCGATCCGGGGAGCTGTTTTTT. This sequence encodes CASSPTPKRSGELFF.

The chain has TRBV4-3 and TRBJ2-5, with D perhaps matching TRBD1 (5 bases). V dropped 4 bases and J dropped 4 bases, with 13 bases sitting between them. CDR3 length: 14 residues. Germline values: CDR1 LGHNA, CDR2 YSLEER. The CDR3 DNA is TGCGCCAGCAGCCCGGTGGGGCAGCCAGAGACCCAGTACTTC. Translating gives CASSPVGQPETQYF.

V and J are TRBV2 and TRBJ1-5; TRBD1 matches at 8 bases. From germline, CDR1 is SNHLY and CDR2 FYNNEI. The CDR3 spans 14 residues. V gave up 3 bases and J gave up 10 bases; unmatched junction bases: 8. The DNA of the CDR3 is TGTGCCAGCAGTGACGGGACAGGCCGTGGACCCCAGCATTTT. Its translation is CASSDGTGRGPQHF.

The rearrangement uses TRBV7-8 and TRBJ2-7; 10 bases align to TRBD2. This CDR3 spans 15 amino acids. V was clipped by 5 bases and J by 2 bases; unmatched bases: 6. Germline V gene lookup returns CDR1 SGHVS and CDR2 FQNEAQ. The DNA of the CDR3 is TGTGCCAGCAGCCCGGCACTAGCGGGGACCTACGAGCAGTACTTC. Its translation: CASSPALAGTYEQYF.

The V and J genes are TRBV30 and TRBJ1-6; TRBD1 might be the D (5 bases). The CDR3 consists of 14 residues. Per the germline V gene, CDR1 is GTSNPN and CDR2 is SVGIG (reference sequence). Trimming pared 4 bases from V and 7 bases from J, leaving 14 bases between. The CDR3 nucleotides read TGTGCCTGGAACACAGGAACAAACAATTCACCCCTCCACTTT. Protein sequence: CAWNTGTNNSPLHF.

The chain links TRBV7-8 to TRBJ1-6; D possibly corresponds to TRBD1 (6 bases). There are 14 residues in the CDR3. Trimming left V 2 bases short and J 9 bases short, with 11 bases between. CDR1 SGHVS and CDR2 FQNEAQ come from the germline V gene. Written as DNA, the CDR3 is TGTGCCAGCAGCTTACTGGGGGCGAGTTCACCCCTCCACTTT. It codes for CASSLLGASSPLHF.